This T cell receptor beta chain is drawn from a study of T cells in Graves' hyperthyroidism and ophthalmopathy. The study, taken as a whole, reports: Among clonotypes expanded in thyroid above 0.001, most were also found in blood.

After removal of 7 bases from V and 6 bases from J, the junction contained 7 bases not matched to a gene. CDR3 length: 13 residues. Germline V gives CDR1 SNHLY, CDR2 FYNNEI. With regard to this clonotype: Its antigen remains unknown.

RNA transcripts served as the template for amplifying TCR beta CDR3 regions. The TCR CDR3 first-round RT-PCR relied on the HTBI primer set. Each CDR3 protein is one row after TCRdb ran MiXCR on the multiplex PCR reads. Of hundreds of thousands of distinct CDR3 sequences listed, approximately 14% are singletons. Stable disease denoted Graves' hyperthyroidism without ophthalmopathy progression within 18 months. Hyperthyroidism, newly diagnosed and lasting under 2 months, affected patients aged 18 to 65. The sample taken for sequencing was blood. The TCR originated in a woman in her late teens or twenties with Graves' hyperthyroidism. The chain carries TRBV2 and TRBJ1-2; TRBD1 agrees at 8 bases. The CDR3 reads CASTEDRADGYTF. In DNA form, the CDR3 reads TGTGCCAGCACCGAGGACAGGGCGGATGGCTACACCTTC.